The 32 T cell receptor beta chains given below trace back to one sample, sequenced in a study of shared clonotypes between healthy human individuals. Assay: immunoSEQ multiplex PCR; the TCRdb copy retains only in-frame clones and omits some. The table has about 1,800,000 clones, about 95% seen once; the top ten hold approximately 1.2%. Selected positively for CCR7 and CD45RO-negative, naive CD8 cells excluded terminally differentiated effector memory CD45RA+ cells. The sample was naive CD8+ T cells sorted from blood. The receptors were gathered from a man aged 18 to 29 in good health.

The chain is built from TRBV5-1 and TRBJ2-7; 9 bases align to TRBD2. The V gene's germline CDR1 is SGHRS and CDR2 YFSETQ. The CDR3 has 16 residues. Trimming took 5 bases from V and 1 from J; bases not matched to a gene: 10. Written as DNA, the CDR3 is TGCGCCAGCAGTGAGGGCCCTAGCGGGACGTCCTACGAGCAGTACTTC. Its translation: CASSEGPSGTSYEQYF.

The chain recombines TRBV4-1 with TRBJ2-1; TRBD2 aligns across 16 bases. Germline lookup yields CDR1 MGHRA and CDR2 YSYEKL. This CDR3 is 15 amino acids long. Trimming cost V 4 bases and J 10 bases; bases outside gene matches: 4. The CDR3 DNA reads TGCGCCAGCAGCCCGGGACTAGCGGGGGGGGGAGAGCAGTTCTTC. It translates to CASSPGLAGGGEQFF.

V and J are TRBV6-6 and TRBJ2-1; 9 nucleotides agree with TRBD2. CDR3 length: 14 amino acids. Germline-derived CDR1 and CDR2 are MNHNY and SVGAGI (reference sequence). V lost 7 bases, J lost 8 bases, and 9 bases stayed unmatched. CDR3 bases: TGTGCCAGCATGAGGGCGGGAGGGGTCGATGAGCAGTTCTTC. This sequence encodes CASMRAGGVDEQFF.

The chain is built from TRBV28 and TRBJ2-7, with 9 nucleotides matching TRBD2. Germline trimming cut 6 bases from V and 0 bases from J; bases unmatched to any gene: 9. Per germline, CDR1 MDHEN and CDR2 SYDVKM. The CDR3 is 16 amino acids. CDR3 protein: CASRSRWTSDSYEQYF. The CDR3 DNA follows: TGTGCCAGCAGATCGCGTTGGACTAGCGACTCCTACGAGCAGTACTTC.

This chain connects TRBV19 to TRBJ2-1; D is perhaps TRBD1 (6 bases). In germline, CDR1 is LNHDA, CDR2 SQIVND (reference sequence). The CDR3 covers 15 residues. Trimming cost V 4 bases and J 4 bases, with 14 bases left between them. The CDR3 loop reads CASSTLPRGYNEQFF. The CDR3, as DNA: TGTGCCAGTAGTACTCTACCGAGGGGGTACAATGAGCAGTTCTTC.

This clone has a handful of counts. The rearrangement joins TRBV7-2 to TRBJ1-1, with D possibly matching TRBD1 (5 bases). This CDR3 contains 12 residues. Per germline, CDR1 SGHTA and CDR2 FQGNSA. V lost 6 bases and J lost 6, with 11 bases in between. The DNA for the CDR3 is TGTGCCAGCAGTGGGGGAGTCGCTGAAGCTTTCTTT. Protein product: CASSGGVAEAFF.

The count of this clone is one. The chain links TRBV5-6 to TRBJ1-6; D gene ambiguous. Trimming pared 2 bases from V and 0 bases from J, leaving 9 bases between. Germline CDR1 SGHDT, CDR2 YYEEEE. The CDR3 sequence is 16 residues long. The CDR3 reads CASSFGESSYNSPLHF. CDR3 DNA: TGTGCCAGCAGCTTTGGAGAAAGCTCCTATAATTCACCCCTCCACTTT.

J is TRBJ1-1 and V is TRBV6-5; D remains unclear. V was trimmed by 6 bases and J by 5 bases, leaving 13 bases between them. The length of the CDR3 is 13 residues. Germline lookup yields CDR1 MNHEY and CDR2 SVGAGI. The DNA for the CDR3 is TGTGCCAGCAGATTTTTGGAAGGGACTGAAGCTTTCTTT. It is translated as CASRFLEGTEAFF.

The chain couples TRBV27 to TRBJ2-3; 7 positions agree with TRBD1. Germline assignment: CDR1 MNHEY and CDR2 SMNVEV (reference sequence). With V trimmed by 6 bases and J by 0 bases, 9 bases remained unmatched. The CDR3 loop spans 16 amino acids. The DNA of the CDR3 is TGTGCCAGCAGCCGTCAGGGGGTTACTAGCACAGATACGCAGTATTTT. This gives the protein CASSRQGVTSTDTQYF.

V usage is TRBV27 and J usage is TRBJ2-1, with unresolved D. The CDR3 covers 15 residues. The ends were cut back, 3 bases at V and 0 bases at J, with 9 bases in the middle. Per the germline V gene, CDR1 is MNHEY and CDR2 is SMNVEV (reference sequence). DNA of the CDR3: TGTGCCAGCAGTTTGACACTTTACTCCTACAATGAGCAGTTCTTC. Translated, it gives CASSLTLYSYNEQFF.

Of note for this clone: The same CDR3 also results from other DNA sequences found in this sample. The chain has TRBV7-2 and TRBJ2-1, with D perhaps given as TRBD1 or TRBD2 (6 bases each). The CDR3 is 15 amino acids. Germline CDR1 SGHTA, CDR2 FQGNSA. V was clipped by 1 base and J by 0 bases, with 7 bases between them. The CDR3 sequence: CASSLGGASYNEQFF. DNA of the CDR3: TGTGCCAGCAGCTTAGGGGGGGCCTCCTACAATGAGCAGTTCTTC.

This chain uses TRBV10-1 with TRBJ2-1; TRBD2 might be the D (6 bases). The CDR3 has 15 residues. The V gene lost 6 bases and the J gene lost 10 bases, with 22 bases spanning the gap. Germline V CDR1 and CDR2: WNHNN, SYGVQD (reference sequence). The CDR3 sequence is CASSAEEAGKAEQFF. The CDR3 DNA sequence: TGCGCCAGCAGCGCCGAGGAGGCGGGAAAGGCGGAGCAGTTCTTC.

The chain employs TRBV5-5 and TRBJ2-7; 7 bases match TRBD1. The CDR3 runs 15 residues. V lost 4 bases and J lost 0; bases outside the gene matches: 7. Germline V gene data show CDR1 as SGHKS and CDR2 as YYEKEE (reference sequence). For the CDR3, the DNA is TGTGCCAGCAGCCGAACCGGGACAGACTCCTACGAGCAGTACTTC. It is translated as CASSRTGTDSYEQYF. Based on the CDR3 plus reference TRBV5-5 and TRBJ2-7, the full variable domain is DAGVTQSPTHLIKTRGQQVTLRCSPISGHKSVSWYQQVLGQGPQFIFQYYEKEERGRGNFPDRFSARQFPNYSSELNVNALLLGDSALYLCASSRTGTDSYEQYFGPGTRLTVT.

This rearrangement joins TRBV6-5 to TRBJ1-1, with D hard to call. Trimming removed 6 bases at V and 1 base at J, with 9 bases between. The CDR3 runs 13 residues. The germline V gene encodes CDR1 MNHEY and CDR2 SVGAGI. The CDR3 DNA sequence: TGTGCCAGCAGAACACCTGGGAACACTGAAGCTTTCTTT. Translating it yields CASRTPGNTEAFF.

Concerning this clone itself: Different DNA sequences within this sample yield the same CDR3. This chain links TRBV27 with TRBJ2-7; TRBD1 matches at 7 bases. CDR3 length equals 14 residues. V shed 8 bases and J 1 base; nucleotides not matched to a gene: 8. Germline V gives CDR1 MNHEY, CDR2 SMNVEV (reference sequence). CDR3 nucleotides: TGTGCCAGCCAGGGAACAGGGGCTTCCTACGAGCAGTACTTC. It translates to CASQGTGASYEQYF.

V is TRBV27 and J is TRBJ2-5; no reliable D call. CDR3 length: 14 residues. Germline CDR1 is MNHEY and CDR2 is SMNVEV (reference sequence). Deletions cut 0 bases from V and 5 bases from J, with 10 bases between. CDR3 sequence reads: CASSLSNQAETQYF. The CDR3 region has the DNA TGTGCCAGCAGTTTATCGAACCAGGCGGAGACCCAGTACTTC.

CDR3 loop: CASRGDRGFQETQYF. The CDR3 region has the DNA TGCGCCAGCCGGGGGGACAGGGGATTCCAAGAGACCCAGTACTTC. The chain couples TRBV5-1 to TRBJ2-5; 10 bases are shared with TRBD1. Per germline, CDR1 SGHRS and CDR2 YFSETQ. The CDR3 is made up of 15 amino acids. The ends lost 7 bases at V and 1 base at J; junction bases unmatched: 7.

V is TRBV5-6 and J is TRBJ2-5; a weak D match, TRBD2 (5 bases). The CDR3 loop spans 13 amino acids. The ends were cut back, 5 bases at V and 1 base at J, with 9 bases in the middle. Germline-derived CDR1 and CDR2 are SGHDT and YYEEEE. As DNA, the CDR3 is TGTGCCAGCAGACCTAGCTCCCAAGAGACCCAGTACTTC. Its protein is CASRPSSQETQYF.

The chain carries TRBV4-1 and TRBJ2-5, with D unclear. The CDR3 is made up of 15 amino acids. Trimming took 3 bases from V and 2 from J, leaving 13 bases between them. From germline, CDR1 is MGHRA and CDR2 YSYEKL. The CDR3 DNA reads as TGCGCCAGCAGCCACATATGGACGGTACAAGAGACCCAGTACTTC. Protein product: CASSHIWTVQETQYF.

With respect to this clone: This specimen includes other DNA sequences encoding the same CDR3. V usage is TRBV4-1 and J usage is TRBJ1-1; D not resolved. The V and J ends lost 1 base and 2 bases respectively, with 8 bases between them. Germline values: CDR1 MGHRA, CDR2 YSYEKL. The CDR3 consists of 14 residues. CDR3 DNA: TGCGCCAGCAGCCAAGTTTCGGGCAACACTGAAGCTTTCTTT. This codes for CASSQVSGNTEAFF.

The gene calls are TRBV7-2 and TRBJ1-1; TRBD1 aligns across 12 bases. J lost 1 base, V lost 0 bases, and 9 bases had no gene match. The CDR3 is 19 residues long. Germline V gives CDR1 SGHTA, CDR2 FQGNSA. CDR3 DNA sequence: TGTGCCAGCAGCTTAGCGATACGGGACAGGGGGCCGGGGAACACTGAAGCTTTCTTT. Its protein product is CASSLAIRDRGPGNTEAFF.

The chain is built from TRBV30 and TRBJ1-1, with 7 bases aligning to TRBD1. The CDR3 is made up of 15 amino acids. V was pared by 7 bases and J by 0 bases, with 11 bases of the junction left unmatched. From germline, CDR1 is GTSNPN and CDR2 SVGIG (reference sequence). This CDR3 reads CASDLTGTVNTEAFF. The DNA for the CDR3 is TGTGCCTCAGACCTTACTGGGACAGTGAACACTGAAGCTTTCTTT.

This chain uses TRBV27 with TRBJ2-7, with TRBD2 matching over 8 bases. The ends lost 5 bases at V and 1 base at J; junction bases unmatched: 4. The CDR3 runs to 14 residues. CDR1 is MNHEY, CDR2 SMNVEV, per germline (reference sequence). The CDR3 DNA follows: TGTGCCAGCAGTGTAGCGGGGAGTTCCTACGAGCAGTACTTC. Translated: CASSVAGSSYEQYF.

This sequence joins TRBV28 and TRBJ2-7, with D hard to call. Germline V gene sequence: CDR1 MDHEN, CDR2 SYDVKM. Trimming removed 1 base at V and 2 bases at J, with 12 bases between. This CDR3 region has 15 residues. The CDR3 sequence: CASSLLPEIAYEQYF. The CDR3 nucleotides read TGTGCCAGCAGTTTATTACCAGAGATAGCCTACGAGCAGTACTTC.

There are a few counts of this clone. The V gene is TRBV4-3, the J gene TRBJ1-2; TRBD1 aligns across 7 bases. CDR1 is LGHNA and CDR2 is YSLEER in the germline V gene. V lost 1 base and J lost 4; bases outside the gene matches: 0. The CDR3 is made up of 13 amino acids. The DNA of the CDR3 is TGCGCCAGCAGCCAAGGACAGGGCTATGGCTACACCTTC. Translated, it gives CASSQGQGYGYTF.

This clone was seen only once. This chain joins TRBV13 and TRBJ2-1; D is uncertain. With 1 base removed from V and 0 bases from J, the gap between germline ends came to 4 bases. Germline-derived CDR1 and CDR2 are PRHDT and FYEKMQ (reference sequence). This CDR3 region has 14 residues. DNA of the CDR3: TGTGCCAGCAGCTTAGAAGGCTCCTACAATGAGCAGTTCTTC. As protein: CASSLEGSYNEQFF. Together with reference TRBV13 and TRBJ2-1, the CDR3 gives the full variable domain: AAGVIQSPRHLIKEKRETATLKCYPIPRHDTVYWYQQGPGQDPQFLISFYEKMQSDKGSIPDRFSAQQFSDYHSELNMSSLELGDSALYFCASSLEGSYNEQFFGPGTRLTVL.

J is TRBJ2-7 and V is TRBV7-9; 9 nucleotides match TRBD1. Germline CDR1 is SEHNR and CDR2 is FQNEAQ (reference sequence). The ends lost 5 bases at V and 4 bases at J; junction bases unmatched: 3. The CDR3 contains 13 residues. The CDR3 bases are TGTGCCAGCAGCAAGGACAGGGGATACGAGCAGTACTTC. The encoded protein is CASSKDRGYEQYF.

The chain recombines TRBV2 with TRBJ2-3; 9 bases are a match to TRBD2. The CDR3 has 16 amino acids. J lost 2 bases, V lost 2 bases, and 5 bases had no gene match. Per germline, CDR1 SNHLY and CDR2 FYNNEI. Written as DNA, the CDR3 is TGTGCCAGCAGTGAATGGCTAGCGGGGTACACAGATACGCAGTATTTT. Protein sequence: CASSEWLAGYTDTQYF.

V is TRBV7-8 and J is TRBJ2-3, with D unresolved. This CDR3 region has 15 residues. The V end was cut by 3 bases, the J end by 0 bases, with 10 bases between. Germline-derived CDR1 and CDR2 are SGHVS and FQNEAQ. The CDR3 DNA reads as TGTGCCAGCAGCTTTGTTCCGGAGAGCACAGATACGCAGTATTTT. Translation: CASSFVPESTDTQYF.

V gene TRBV5-1 combines with J gene TRBJ1-2; a possible D gene is TRBD1 (5 bases). Trimming removed 3 bases at V and 3 bases at J, with 15 bases between. The CDR3 has 15 amino acids. Germline V lookup: CDR1 SGHRS, CDR2 YFSETQ. For the CDR3, the DNA is TGCGCCAGCAGCTATGCAGGGTCGGTAGACTATGGCTACACCTTC. Amino acid sequence: CASSYAGSVDYGYTF. Using reference TRBV5-1 and TRBJ1-2 for the parts outside the CDR3, the full variable domain is KAGVTQTPRYLIKTRGQQVTLSCSPISGHRSVSWYQQTPGQGLQFLFEYFSETQRNKGNFPGRFSGRQFSNSRSEMNVSTLELGDSALYLCASSYAGSVDYGYTFGSGTRLTVV.

In DNA form, the CDR3 reads TGCAGCGTTGATGAGGGGATCTATGGCTACACCTTC. This sequence encodes CSVDEGIYGYTF. V and J are TRBV29-1 and TRBJ1-2; D may be TRBD1 (5 bases). This CDR3 has 12 residues. V was shortened by 3 bases and J by 4 bases, with 9 bases between the two germline ends. Looked up from germline, CDR1 is SQVTM and CDR2 is ANQGSEA.

This clone was counted once. V and J are TRBV29-1 and TRBJ2-5; 7 nucleotides align to TRBD2. Germline CDR1 reads SQVTM; CDR2 reads ANQGSEA. The CDR3 runs to 12 residues. The ends lost 6 bases at V and 0 bases at J; junction bases unmatched: 1. CDR3 nucleotides: TGCAGCGTGCGGGGGAACCAAGAGACCCAGTACTTC. Its translation is CSVRGNQETQYF.